One and the same sample provided the 17 T cell receptor beta chains below, sequenced in a study of blood T cells in healthy people across ages. Primers used in a second PCR of about 7 to 12 cycles were a sample-barcoded 5' primer and a J-beta primer mix. TCRdb recomputed calls from the 5' RACE reads with MiXCR, one row per CDR3 protein. The sample records some 1.6 million distinct CDR3 sequences, roughly 32% being singletons. Sequencing used blood. Source of these receptors: a woman aged 25-40 years in good health.

The rearrangement joins TRBV18 to TRBJ1-2; D may be TRBD1 (5 bases). V lost 3 bases and J lost 0, with 14 bases in between. CDR3 size: 16 residues. Germline V lookup: CDR1 KGHSH, CDR2 LQKENI. The CDR3 coding sequence is TGTGCCAGCTCACCGGGGGTTCCGGCTGCTAACTATGGCTACACCTTC. Its protein is CASSPGVPAANYGYTF.

This clonotype was picked up a small number of times. The chain couples TRBV15 to TRBJ2-7; 9 bases map to TRBD1. The CDR3 loop spans 16 amino acids. CDR1 is LNHNV and CDR2 is YYDKDF in the germline V gene (reference sequence). Trimming cost V 0 bases and J 1 base; bases outside gene matches: 4. The CDR3 region has the DNA TGTGCCACCAGCAGAGATATGGGACAGGGATCCTACGAGCAGTACTTC. This codes for CATSRDMGQGSYEQYF.

This sequence joins TRBV7-3 and TRBJ2-3, with TRBD2 identical over 7 bases. CDR1 is SGHTA and CDR2 is FQGTGA in the germline V gene. The J segment lost 2 bases and the V segment lost 5 bases, leaving 13 bases of the junction unmatched. The CDR3 sequence is 17 residues long. This CDR3 reads CASSPRGSGRYTDTQYF. The CDR3 DNA follows: TGTGCCAGCAGCCCCCGCGGGAGCGGGCGATACACAGATACGCAGTATTTT.

On this clonotype itself: A read error is possible here, since a much larger clone lies one base away. The chain links TRBV7-8 to TRBJ2-7, with D perhaps matching TRBD1 (6 bases). Germline CDR1 is SGHVS and CDR2 is FQNEAQ. The V end lost 4 bases, the J end lost 5 bases, and 12 bases lay between the germline ends. This CDR3 comprises 13 residues. The CDR3 is CASSYTGMHEQYF. The CDR3 DNA sequence: TGTGCCAGCAGCTACACAGGGATGCACGAGCAGTACTTC.

This chain connects TRBV20-1 to TRBJ1-1; D call uncertain. Germline V lookup: CDR1 DFQATT, CDR2 SNEGSKA (reference sequence). V gave up 6 bases and J gave up 0 bases, with 5 bases separating them. This CDR3 is built from 11 residues. The CDR3 sequence: CSALLNTEAFF. CDR3 coding DNA: TGCAGTGCCCTTCTGAACACTGAAGCTTTCTTT.

On this clonotype: Compared with germline, one end of the junction differs, possibly owing to a read error. The gene calls are TRBV20-1 and TRBJ2-7; the D gene is possibly TRBD2 (6 bases). Per the germline V gene, CDR1 is DFQATT and CDR2 is SNEGSKA (reference sequence). This CDR3 region has 13 residues. DNA for the CDR3: TGCAGTGCTGGGGGGACTGCCAATTACGGGCAGTACTTC. Translating it yields CSAGGTANYGQYF.

This clonotype appeared a single time. The junction departs from germline at one end; a sequencing error may be responsible. The chain is built from TRBV4-1 and TRBJ1-2; tentatively, D is TRBD1 (6 bases). Germline loops: CDR1 MGHRA, CDR2 YSYEKL. The CDR3 totals 15 residues. This CDR3 is CASSPYRDSDYSYTF. In DNA form, the CDR3 reads TGCGCCAGCAGCCCCTACAGGGACTCGGACTATAGCTACACCTTC.

The chain is built from TRBV6-2 or TRBV6-3 and TRBJ2-7; TRBD1 agrees at 11 bases. The CDR3 extends over 14 amino acids. Germline V lookup: CDR1 MNHEY, CDR2 SVGEGT. Losses at the gene ends were 6 bases for V and 5 bases for J; bases not matched to a gene: 6. The CDR3 reads CASRPLGQGDEQYF. Written as DNA, the CDR3 is TGTGCCAGCAGACCCTTGGGACAGGGGGACGAGCAGTACTTC.

V is TRBV29-1 and J is TRBJ2-5, with D maybe TRBD2 (5 bases). The CDR3 contains 12 residues. V lost 6 bases, J lost 6 bases, and 14 bases lay in between. Germline CDR1 and CDR2: SQVTM and ANQGSEA. The CDR3 reads CSVDRGGKTQYF. The CDR3 coding sequence is TGCAGCGTCGACCGAGGAGGAAAGACCCAGTACTTC.

The V call is TRBV12-3 or TRBV12-4, the J call TRBJ2-2; D call uncertain. The length of the CDR3 is 15 residues. Trimming took 2 bases from V and 4 from J, leaving 11 bases between them. Here the CDR3 DNA reads TGTGCCAGCAGTTTATCCGGTATAGGCACCGGGGAGCTGTTTTTT. Residues: CASSLSGIGTGELFF.

This clonotype has only a few counts. The chain combines TRBV20-1 with TRBJ2-5, with 9 bases that match TRBD1. The better agreement between TRBJ2-7 and the DNA end casts doubt on the J call. Germline assignment: CDR1 DFQATT and CDR2 SNEGSKA (reference sequence). The CDR3 extends over 15 amino acids. In DNA form, the CDR3 reads TGCAGTGCTAGACCTACACAGGGGGCTTTCTACGAGCAGTACTTC. Its translation: CSARPTQGAFYEQYF.

CDR3 loop: CASSLAGGPIGQYF. The CDR3 DNA reads TGTGCCAGCAGCCTAGCGGGAGGGCCCATCGGGCAGTACTTC. The J gene is TRBJ2-7, the V gene TRBV5-4; TRBD2 agrees at 12 bases. Trimming at V came to 4 bases and at J to 9 bases, leaving 8 bases not matched to a gene. CDR1 SGHNT and CDR2 YYREEE come from the germline V gene (reference sequence). CDR3 length: 14 amino acids.

The chain employs TRBV29-1 and TRBJ2-1, with 11 positions matching TRBD1. This CDR3 comprises 18 residues. Unmatched junction bases numbered 13, after V lost 3 bases and J lost 3 bases. Germline CDR1 SQVTM, CDR2 ANQGSEA. In DNA form, the CDR3 reads TGCAGCGTTGATTGGACAGGGGGCTCTCCAGAAGACTACAATGAGCAGTTCTTC. This gives the protein CSVDWTGGSPEDYNEQFF.

This clonotype was seen many times. The rearrangement links TRBV20-1 to TRBJ2-7; 7 bases fit TRBD2. V lost 0 bases to trimming and J lost 6 bases; unmatched junction nucleotides: 14. Germline CDR1 DFQATT, CDR2 SNEGSKA (reference sequence). CDR3 length equals 16 residues. CDR3 DNA sequence: TGCAGTGCTAGAGATCTCTCCGGACTAGGAGGCGGCGAGCAGTACTTC. It encodes CSARDLSGLGGGEQYF.

J is TRBJ2-5 and V is TRBV20-1, with 9 bases lining up with TRBD2. Trimming cost V 8 bases and J 5 bases; bases outside gene matches: 15. This CDR3 region has 15 residues. Germline values: CDR1 DFQATT, CDR2 SNEGSKA (reference sequence). CDR3 protein: CSTGGSSGIGETQYF. The CDR3 coding sequence is TGCAGTACCGGGGGGTCTAGCGGGATCGGGGAGACCCAGTACTTC.

The V gene is TRBV6-2 or TRBV6-3, the J gene TRBJ1-2, with D perhaps TRBD1 (5 bases). The germline CDR1 and CDR2 sequences are MNHEY and SVGEGT. CDR3 length: 12 residues. V was shortened by 6 bases and J by 7 bases, with 12 bases between the two germline ends. CDR3 loop: CASSNGGSGYTF. In DNA form, the CDR3 reads TGTGCCAGCAGCAACGGGGGTTCTGGCTACACCTTC.

The chain recombines TRBV5-5 with TRBJ2-1; TRBD2 matches at 7 bases. The CDR3 has 15 amino acids. Germline V gene sequence: CDR1 SGHKS, CDR2 YYEKEE (reference sequence). V lost 3 bases to trimming and J lost 12 bases; unmatched junction nucleotides: 15. Here the CDR3 DNA reads TGTGCCAGCAGCTCCGGACTAGTCGGGGCGCTTTGGCAGTTCTTC. Protein sequence: CASSSGLVGALWQFF.